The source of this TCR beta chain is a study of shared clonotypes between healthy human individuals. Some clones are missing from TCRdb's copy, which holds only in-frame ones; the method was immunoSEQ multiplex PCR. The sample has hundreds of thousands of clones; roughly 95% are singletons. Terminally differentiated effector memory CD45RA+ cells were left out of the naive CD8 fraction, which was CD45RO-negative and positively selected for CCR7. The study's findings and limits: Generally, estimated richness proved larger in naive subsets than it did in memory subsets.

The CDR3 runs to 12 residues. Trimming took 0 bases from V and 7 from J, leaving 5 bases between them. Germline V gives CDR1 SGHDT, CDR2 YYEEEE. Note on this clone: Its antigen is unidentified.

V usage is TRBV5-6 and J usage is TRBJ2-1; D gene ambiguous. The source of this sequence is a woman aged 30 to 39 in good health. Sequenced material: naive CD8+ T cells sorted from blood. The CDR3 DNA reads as TGTGCCAGCAGCTTGGGCCAGAATGAGCAGTTCTTC. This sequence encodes CASSLGQNEQFF.